A single T cell receptor (beta chain) is shown here with its context. Its antigen is not yet known. One base away there is no much larger clone; base qualities are not given. TCRbeta CDR3 regions were amplified from genomic DNA by means of the immunoSEQ Assay, a bias-controlled multiplex PCR. The source study handled its data this way. The number of nucleated cells in each sample was estimated by amplification of reference gene primers within the assay. To quantify the absolute abundance of each unique TCRbeta CDR3 rearrangement, sequence reads were collapsed and filtered. For each sample, productive Simpson clonality was calculated by taking the square root of Simpson's diversity index across productive rearrangements. The table was pulled from immuneACCESS by TCRdb, which kept in-frame rearrangements only. Such tables lose some clones; where checked, under half of the loss comes from unresolved V genes, and the rest has no known cause. The V and J calls and clone size were taken over from that table, and D and trimming were inferred from the DNA. For this sample there are around 40,000 clones; around 87% appear just once. Approximately 10% of the sample is taken by the ten largest.

Collaborating institutions collected whole blood in K2EDTA tubes following their own protocols. For TCRbeta analysis, collaborators shipped samples as frozen whole blood, isolated PBMCs, or DNA extracted from either of those sample types. These data originate in a study of blood T cell repertoires in COVID-19 (dated by TCRdb to 2020 to 2021). Notes on the research overall: Samples from collaborators originated in the United States, Italy and Spain and spanned both the acute and convalescent phases of COVID-19. The material from the prospective study consisted of cDNA or gDNA derived from T cells, B-cell-depleted T cells, or PBMCs. The dataset comprised deeply sampled blood TCRbeta repertoires from subjects exposed to, actively infected with, or recovered from COVID-19. The repertoires were made available in a free public database intended to serve as a resource for research on the immune response to SARS-CoV-2. The samples were drawn from the first 160 participants of the ongoing ImmuneRACE study and from 1,200 or so subjects provided by 6 global collaborators. A de-identified subject ID, COVID-19 status, age in years and sex were almost always included in the sample metadata. Where HLA class I and class II types were available, the types were taken from metadata supplied by the sample provider, not from assay-based typing.

Broader findings and caveats from the paper: Clinical and demographic metadata were provided uncurated, with the amount varying by source and participant.

CDR1 LNHDA and CDR2 SQIVND are derived from the germline V gene (reference sequence). From the cysteine up to the phenylalanine, the CDR3 has a length of 15 residues. CDR3 DNA is the only sequence kept; it has 45 bases, read in frame from the first base. At the junction V is shortened by 3 bases and J by 4 bases; bases outside the gene matches: 4. This clonotype was obtained from a man aged 25-40 years with active or convalescent COVID-19. This chain joins TRBV19 to TRBJ2-1, and 9 bases in between align with TRBD1. Material for sequencing was peripheral blood. The nucleotides are TGTGCCAGTAGTATTGGGACAGGGTATTACAATGAGCAGTTCTTC. This yields the protein CASSIGTGYYNEQFF.